These 26 T cell receptor beta chains came from one sample sequenced in a study of blood T cell repertoires in COVID-19. Sequencing was performed with immunoSEQ multiplex PCR; in TCRdb, only in-frame clones are kept and a portion is missing. Among approximately 470,000 clones listed, 87% were seen once. The sequenced sample was PBMCs or T cells enriched from blood (not recorded which). The receptors come from a woman aged 18-30 years who had recovered from COVID-19.

This chain links TRBV6-6 with TRBJ1-2; TRBD1 might be the D (6 bases). From germline, CDR1 is MNHNY and CDR2 SVGAGI (reference sequence). V lost 6 bases and J lost 2, with 13 bases in between. The CDR3 contains 14 residues. The CDR3 loop reads CASRLAQGNYGYTF. CDR3 coding DNA: TGTGCCAGCAGGTTGGCTCAGGGGAACTATGGCTACACCTTC.

The chain links TRBV6-5 to TRBJ2-1, with TRBD2 as a possible D gene (5 bases). Trimming cost V 7 bases and J 5 bases, with 15 bases left between them. The germline CDR1 and CDR2 sequences are MNHEY and SVGAGI. CDR3 size: 14 residues. DNA of the CDR3: TGTGCCAGCAAGAGACTTAGCGACCACAATGAGCAGTTCTTC. Its protein is CASKRLSDHNEQFF.

This CDR3 reads CASSLGDRDLPGYTF. CDR3 nucleotides: TGTGCCAGCAGCTTAGGGGACAGAGATCTTCCGGGCTACACCTTC. This chain joins TRBV7-2 and TRBJ1-2; 7 nucleotides align to TRBD1. Germline values: CDR1 SGHTA, CDR2 FQGNSA. Trimming took 1 base from V and 8 from J; bases not matched to a gene: 10. This CDR3 contains 15 residues.

The rearrangement uses TRBV5-1 and TRBJ1-6; D gene unclear. The CDR3 contains 15 residues. The V gene's germline CDR1 is SGHRS and CDR2 YFSETQ. V lost 0 bases, J lost 10 bases, and 14 bases lay in between. CDR3 region: CASSLDAASGSPLHF. The DNA for the CDR3 is TGCGCCAGCAGCTTGGACGCCGCCAGTGGCTCACCCCTCCACTTT.

The J gene is TRBJ2-2, the V gene TRBV7-6; TRBD2 agrees at 11 bases. The germline V gene encodes CDR1 SGHVS and CDR2 FNYEAQ. J was trimmed by 7 bases and V by 5 bases; bases with no gene match: 15. The CDR3 extends over 18 amino acids. The chain's CDR3 is CASSPGRASGGFGGELFF. The CDR3 DNA sequence: TGTGCCAGCAGCCCTGGGCGGGCTAGCGGGGGGTTTGGCGGGGAGCTGTTTTTT.

The chain couples TRBV6-5 to TRBJ1-4; D not resolved. The CDR3 length is 14 residues. Germline V gene lookup returns CDR1 MNHEY and CDR2 SVGAGI. Trimming pared 7 bases from V and 3 bases from J, leaving 12 bases between. The DNA of the CDR3 is TGTGCCAGCATCCGGGAGAATGCTAATGAAAAACTGTTTTTT. Translated, it gives CASIRENANEKLFF.

The chain joins TRBV30 to TRBJ1-2; D gene ambiguous. This CDR3 contains 12 residues. With 5 bases removed from V and 4 bases from J, the gap between germline ends came to 11 bases. Germline loops: CDR1 GTSNPN, CDR2 SVGIG (reference sequence). The CDR3 sequence: CAWGNGIYGYTF. The CDR3 nucleotides are TGTGCCTGGGGTAACGGGATCTATGGCTACACCTTC.

The rearrangement links TRBV9 to TRBJ1-2; D gene unclear. The CDR3 extends over 15 amino acids. Germline CDR1 and CDR2: SGDLS and YYNGEE. V gave up 0 bases and J gave up 2 bases, with 11 bases separating them. The CDR3 loop is CASSVGLPGNYGYTF. For the CDR3, the DNA is TGTGCCAGCAGCGTAGGTCTCCCGGGGAACTATGGCTACACCTTC. The full variable domain, with the rest looked up from reference TRBV9 and TRBJ1-2, is DSGVTQTPKHLITATGQRVTLRCSPRSGDLSVYWYQQSLDQGLQFLIQYYNGEERAKGNILERFSAQQFPDLHSELNLSSLELGDSALYFCASSVGLPGNYGYTFGSGTRLTVV.

V usage is TRBV30 and J usage is TRBJ1-4; D may be TRBD1 (6 bases). Germline CDR1 GTSNPN, CDR2 SVGIG (reference sequence). CDR3 length equals 14 residues. Trimming pared 1 base from V and 3 bases from J, leaving 9 bases between. The CDR3 DNA reads TGTGCCTGGAGTGACAGGGCGGCTAATGAAAAACTGTTTTTT. This codes for CAWSDRAANEKLFF.

V gene TRBV11-2 combines with J gene TRBJ1-2, with TRBD1 matching over 8 bases. This CDR3 comprises 15 residues. Germline V lookup: CDR1 SGHAT, CDR2 FQNNGV. The V and J ends lost 5 bases and 3 bases, in that order; junction bases with no gene match: 8. The CDR3 DNA is TGTGCCAGCAGCCCTAGGCAGGGGGCGGACTATGGCTACACCTTC. It yields the protein CASSPRQGADYGYTF.

The chain is built from TRBV30 and TRBJ1-3, with D tentatively TRBD1 (5 bases). V lost 0 bases and J 2 bases, leaving 14 bases between the germline ends. Looked up from germline, CDR1 is GTSNPN and CDR2 is SVGIG (reference sequence). The CDR3 sequence is 16 residues long. CDR3 residues: CAWSVLGREAGNTIYF. CDR3 in DNA: TGTGCCTGGAGTGTATTAGGCAGGGAAGCTGGAAACACCATATATTTT.

The chain uses TRBV5-6 and TRBJ1-1, with unresolved D. The V gene's germline CDR1 is SGHDT and CDR2 YYEEEE. V shed 2 bases and J shed 0 bases, with 5 bases lying between them. The CDR3 consists of 13 residues. This CDR3 reads CASSFSMNTEAFF. DNA for the CDR3: TGTGCCAGCAGCTTTTCTATGAACACTGAAGCTTTCTTT.

V and J are TRBV10-1 and TRBJ2-1; D is undetermined. CDR3 length: 11 residues. The germline V gene has CDR1 WNHNN and CDR2 SYGVQD (reference sequence). The ends were cut back, 7 bases at V and 10 bases at J, with 11 bases in the middle. DNA for the CDR3: TGCGCCAGCATAACAGTTTCCGAGCAGTTCTTC. The encoded protein is CASITVSEQFF.

J is TRBJ1-6 and V is TRBV27; tentatively, D is TRBD1 (6 bases). Trimming took off 3 bases at V and 4 bases at J, with 13 bases between the two ends. CDR1 is MNHEY, CDR2 SMNVEV, per germline (reference sequence). CDR3 size: 16 residues. This CDR3 is CASSLGKGDYNSPLHF. In DNA form, the CDR3 reads TGTGCCAGCAGTTTGGGCAAGGGGGATTATAATTCACCCCTCCACTTT.

This rearrangement joins TRBV7-2 to TRBJ1-2, with 8 nucleotides matching TRBD1. The CDR3 covers 15 residues. Trimming removed 2 bases from V and 4 bases from J; junction bases left unmatched: 6. CDR1 is SGHTA, CDR2 FQGNSA, per germline. The CDR3 sequence is CASSLTRGQSYGYTF. CDR3 bases: TGTGCCAGCAGCTTAACCAGGGGGCAGAGCTATGGCTACACCTTC. The full variable domain, in which reference TRBV7-2 and TRBJ1-2 provide the parts outside the CDR3, is GAGVSQSPSNKVTEKGKDVELRCDPISGHTALYWYRQSLGQGLEFLIYFQGNSAPDKSGLPSDRFSAERTGGSVSTLTIQRTQQEDSAVYLCASSLTRGQSYGYTFGSGTRLTVV.

The chain is built from TRBV28 and TRBJ1-2, with a tentative D call TRBD1 (5 bases). The CDR3 sequence is 15 residues long. From germline, CDR1 is MDHEN and CDR2 SYDVKM. V lost 7 bases and J 2 bases, leaving 17 bases between the germline ends. The CDR3: CASTSHGTGNYGYTF. CDR3 nucleotide sequence: TGTGCCAGCACGTCCCATGGGACTGGGAACTATGGCTACACCTTC.

Concerning this clone itself: Other DNA sequences in this sample translate to the same CDR3. The genes are TRBV6-5 and TRBJ2-1; the D gene is possibly TRBD2 (5 bases). Germline V gives CDR1 MNHEY, CDR2 SVGAGI. The V end lost 6 bases, the J end lost 6 bases, and 9 bases lay between the germline ends. The length of the CDR3 is 12 residues. The CDR3 is CASSRTGNEQFF. The CDR3 DNA reads TGTGCCAGCAGCCGGACTGGCAATGAGCAGTTCTTC.

The V gene is TRBV11-2, the J gene TRBJ1-3; TRBD1 agrees at 9 bases. CDR1 and CDR2 from the germline V gene are SGHAT and FQNNGV. Trimming at V came to 4 bases and at J to 4 bases, leaving 5 bases not matched to a gene. The CDR3 runs 15 residues. The CDR3 region has the DNA TGTGCCAGCAGCTCTGGACAGGGGTACGGAAACACCATATATTTT. It translates to CASSSGQGYGNTIYF.

The V gene is TRBV28, the J gene TRBJ2-7; TRBD1 agrees at 7 bases. Per the germline V gene, CDR1 is MDHEN and CDR2 is SYDVKM. The junction had 10 bases not matched to a gene; V was cut back by 7 bases and J by 4 bases. CDR3 size: 14 residues. The CDR3 spells CASTQKRDRYEQYF. CDR3 DNA sequence: TGTGCCAGCACGCAAAAGAGGGACAGATACGAGCAGTACTTC.

The CDR3 spells CASSLDSNQPQHF. The CDR3 DNA reads as TGTGCCAGCAGTCTCGACAGTAATCAGCCCCAGCATTTT. The chain is built from TRBV28 and TRBJ1-5, with a tentative D call TRBD1 (5 bases). V gave up 5 bases and J gave up 4 bases, with 9 bases separating them. The CDR3 covers 13 residues. The germline V gene has CDR1 MDHEN and CDR2 SYDVKM.

This clone was counted between two and nine times. The V call is TRBV24-1, the J call TRBJ1-5; D perhaps matches TRBD1 (6 bases). Trimming left V 3 bases short and J 7 bases short, with 12 bases between. The germline gives CDR1 KGHDR, CDR2 SFDVKD. CDR3 size: 14 residues. CDR3 in DNA: TGTGCCACCAGTGATGGGACAATGGGGCAGCCCCAGCATTTT. Translated, it gives CATSDGTMGQPQHF.

The chain links TRBV5-1 to TRBJ2-7; a possible D gene is TRBD1 (6 bases). The CDR3 length is 16 residues. V was cut by 3 bases and J by 0 bases, with 16 bases left in between. Per the germline V gene, CDR1 is SGHRS and CDR2 is YFSETQ. In nucleotides, the CDR3 is TGCGCCAGCAGCTCCGCCGGGACACACGTCTCCTACGAGCAGTACTTC. Amino acid sequence: CASSSAGTHVSYEQYF.

This chain joins TRBV11-2 and TRBJ2-6; a possible D gene is TRBD2 (5 bases). The germline V gene has CDR1 SGHAT and CDR2 FQNNGV. This CDR3 has 19 residues. Trimming pared 4 bases from V and 2 bases from J, leaving 21 bases between. CDR3 amino acids: CASSSSGLSLVPGANVLTF. The CDR3 DNA follows: TGTGCCAGCAGCTCCTCCGGACTCTCCCTAGTCCCTGGGGCCAACGTCCTGACTTTC.

The gene calls are TRBV27 and TRBJ2-1; 9 bases map to TRBD2. This CDR3 is built from 17 residues. CDR1 is MNHEY, CDR2 SMNVEV, per germline (reference sequence). V gave up 2 bases and J gave up 7 bases; unmatched junction bases: 12. Written as DNA, the CDR3 is TGTGCCAGCAGTTTAAAAGGAGGACTAGCGCAGGGAAATGAGCAGTTCTTC. This translates into CASSLKGGLAQGNEQFF.

The chain has TRBV5-1 and TRBJ1-2; D unclear. This CDR3 contains 13 residues. V was trimmed by 0 bases and J by 5 bases, leaving 8 bases between them. Germline loops: CDR1 SGHRS, CDR2 YFSETQ. The CDR3 is CASSLEQMYGYTF. Here the CDR3 DNA reads TGCGCCAGCAGCTTGGAACAGATGTATGGCTACACCTTC.

This clone was recorded once. This chain uses TRBV5-4 with TRBJ2-7; TRBD1 matches at 7 bases. Germline V lookup: CDR1 SGHNT, CDR2 YYREEE (reference sequence). J lost 3 bases, V lost 0 bases, and 6 bases had no gene match. This CDR3 has 15 amino acids. In nucleotides, the CDR3 is TGTGCCAGCAGCTTGGAACCGACAGGGAACTACGAGCAGTACTTC. Amino acids: CASSLEPTGNYEQYF.